These T cell receptor beta chains were read from a single sample in a study of cytomegalovirus exposure and HLA in healthy donors. Assay: immunoSEQ multiplex PCR; the TCRdb copy retains only in-frame clones and omits some. Counted here are some 170,000 clones, 70% to 85% occurring once; the ten biggest clones make up 2% to 2.5%. Sequences were obtained from PBMCs. The origin of the receptors is a human donor in good health. Each CDR3 is given with its conserved first and last residue. Each record gives: D gene, clone size, V gene, J gene, CDR3 protein, CDR3 DNA. D genes are given only for firm matches. Size values are once, few and many counts, or a class for expanded clones, and some rows have none.

TRBD2	.	TRBV6-6	TRBJ2-1	CASNPTAGGRNEQFF	TGTGCCAGCAATCCTACGGCGGGGGGGCGGAATGAGCAGTTCTTC
.	.	TRBV5-1	TRBJ2-1	CASSLVEGSNEQFF	TGCGCCAGCAGCTTGGTGGAAGGGAGCAATGAGCAGTTCTTC
TRBD1	.	TRBV6-1	TRBJ1-4	CASIGQVATNEKLFF	TGTGCCAGCATCGGACAGGTTGCAACTAATGAAAAACTGTTTTTT
.	.	TRBV12-5	TRBJ1-1	CASGFARGGENTEAFF	TGTGCTAGTGGTTTCGCACGGGGAGGGGAAAACACTGAAGCTTTCTTT
TRBD2	many	TRBV9	TRBJ2-3	CASSAGLAGGTSTDTQYF	TGTGCCAGCAGCGCGGGACTAGCGGGGGGGACAAGCACAGATACGCAGTATTTT
TRBD1	.	TRBV5-1	TRBJ2-2	CASSWTGGGLNTGELFF	TGCGCCAGCAGCTGGACAGGGGGCGGGTTGAACACCGGGGAGCTGTTTTTT
TRBD1	.	TRBV7-2	TRBJ1-5	CASSPPGQGFNWPQHF	TGTGCCAGCAGCCCGCCGGGACAGGGTTTTAACTGGCCCCAGCATTTT
TRBD1	.	TRBV6-5	TRBJ1-5	CASSWQGADQPQHF	TGTGCCAGCAGTTGGCAGGGGGCCGATCAGCCCCAGCATTTT
.	.	TRBV29-1	TRBJ1-1	CSVEDLQANTEAFF	TGCAGCGTTGAAGATTTGCAGGCGAACACTGAAGCTTTCTTT
TRBD1	.	TRBV6-5	TRBJ1-5	CASSYTGTGDQPQHF	TGTGCCAGCAGTTACACGGGGACAGGCGATCAGCCCCAGCATTTT
.	.	TRBV25-1	TRBJ2-7	CASTQGRNYEQYF	TGTGCCAGCACACAGGGGAGGAACTACGAGCAGTACTTC
.	.	TRBV6-5	TRBJ2-7	CATSIGQGLYEQYF	TGTGCCACCTCCATCGGCCAGGGGTTATACGAGCAGTACTTC
.	.	TRBV15	TRBJ1-1	CATERGMNTEAFF	TGTGCCACAGAGAGAGGAATGAACACTGAAGCTTTCTTT
.	.	TRBV30	TRBJ1-1	CAWRRGLNTEAFF	TGTGCCTGGAGACGGGGATTGAACACTGAAGCTTTCTTT
TRBD2	.	TRBV6-1	TRBJ2-2	CASSEASGATGELFF	TGTGCCAGCAGTGAAGCTAGCGGGGCCACCGGGGAGCTGTTTTTT
TRBD1	once	TRBV28	TRBJ1-5	CAAAGQGADQPQHF	TGTGCCGCCGCCGGACAGGGGGCTGATCAGCCCCAGCATTTT
.	.	TRBV5-1	TRBJ1-5	CASSLSGVFNQPQHF	TGCGCCAGCAGCTTGTCAGGGGTCTTCAATCAGCCCCAGCATTTT
.	.	TRBV7-8	TRBJ1-6	CASSLPTGVDSPLHF	TGTGCCAGCAGCTTACCGACGGGAGTGGATTCACCCCTCCACTTT
.	.	TRBV2	TRBJ2-7	CASSEAGRAGEQYF	TGTGCCAGCAGTGAAGCCGGCAGGGCAGGCGAGCAGTACTTC
TRBD2	.	TRBV7-3	TRBJ2-1	CASSPGLAGQNEQFF	TGTGCCAGCAGCCCGGGACTAGCGGGTCAAAATGAGCAGTTCTTC
TRBD1	.	TRBV7-4	TRBJ1-1	CASSLPFRGTGLNTEAFF	TGTGCCAGCAGCCTACCCTTCCGCGGGACAGGGTTGAACACTGAAGCTTTCTTT
TRBD1	.	TRBV27	TRBJ1-6	CASSQTDRGINNSPLHF	TGTGCCAGCAGTCAAACTGACAGGGGCATAAATAATTCACCCCTCCACTTT
.	.	TRBV20-1	TRBJ2-3	CSATSTDTQYF	TGCAGTGCCACAAGCACAGATACGCAGTATTTT
.	.	TRBV4-1	TRBJ2-7	CASSQERGTAYEQYF	TGCGCCAGCAGCCAAGAGCGGGGCACGGCCTACGAGCAGTACTTC
TRBD2	.	TRBV5-1	TRBJ2-5	CASSPGLAPFQETQYF	TGCGCCAGCAGCCCTGGACTAGCGCCGTTCCAAGAGACCCAGTACTTC
.	many	TRBV9	TRBJ1-1	CASSVEVGRNTEAFF	TGTGCCAGCAGCGTAGAAGTGGGGCGGAACACTGAAGCTTTCTTT
TRBD1	.	TRBV2	TRBJ1-5	CVSSGRGHSNQPQHF	TGTGTCAGCAGTGGCAGGGGGCATAGCAATCAGCCCCAGCATTTT
TRBD1	.	TRBV4-1	TRBJ1-4	CASSQSQGAVEKLFF	TGCGCCAGCAGCCAATCACAGGGGGCGGTCGAAAAACTGTTTTTT
.	.	TRBV5-1	TRBJ1-2	CASSLDREGYTF	TGCGCCAGCAGCTTGGACAGGGAAGGCTACACCTTC
.	.	TRBV9	TRBJ2-5	CASSRTARPEETQYF	TGTGCCAGCTCTAGGACTGCCAGGCCTGAAGAGACCCAGTACTTC
.	few	TRBV10-3	TRBJ1-1	CAIKKGGVGNTEAFF	TGTGCCATCAAAAAGGGGGGGGTGGGGAACACTGAAGCTTTCTTT
.	.	TRBV5-1	TRBJ1-1	CASSLAWREMNTEAFF	TGCGCCAGCAGCTTGGCGTGGCGGGAAATGAACACTGAAGCTTTCTTT
TRBD2	.	TRBV27	TRBJ2-7	CASSFGLAGEQYF	TGTGCCAGCAGTTTTGGACTAGCTGGCGAGCAGTACTTC
.	few	TRBV7-7	TRBJ2-5	CASSLGGRETQYF	TGTGCTAGCAGCTTAGGCGGTAGGGAGACCCAGTACTTC
TRBD1	.	TRBV5-4	TRBJ1-1	CASSQRQGNTEAFF	TGTGCCAGCAGCCAGAGACAGGGGAACACTGAAGCTTTCTTT
.	few	TRBV11-3	TRBJ1-1	CASSLSGGPEAFF	TGTGCCAGCAGCTTATCGGGGGGACCTGAAGCTTTCTTT
TRBD1	.	TRBV19	TRBJ1-4	CASSIATGGGEKLFF	TGTGCCAGTAGTATAGCCACAGGGGGGGGTGAAAAACTGTTTTTT
.	.	TRBV5-5	TRBJ2-1	CASSLDPRSSYNEQFF	TGTGCCAGCAGCTTGGATCCGAGGTCCTCCTACAATGAGCAGTTCTTC
TRBD1	.	TRBV18	TRBJ1-1	CASSPLGDRVNTEAFF	TGTGCCAGCTCACCACTAGGGGACAGGGTGAACACTGAAGCTTTCTTT
.	few	TRBV7-2	TRBJ1-4	CASSTPRGSSNEKLFF	TGTGCCAGCAGTACACCTCGGGGTTCCTCTAATGAAAAACTGTTTTTT
.	.	TRBV6-5	TRBJ1-2	CASSPTWTVADGYTF	TGTGCCAGCAGTCCCACCTGGACAGTCGCGGATGGCTACACCTTC
TRBD1	few	TRBV9	TRBJ1-2	CASSSQTGSYGYTF	TGTGCCAGCAGCTCGCAGACAGGGTCCTATGGCTACACCTTC
TRBD1	.	TRBV27	TRBJ1-5	CASGTVASNQPQHF	TGTGCCAGCGGGACAGTGGCTAGCAATCAGCCCCAGCATTTT
.	.	TRBV5-1	TRBJ1-1	CASSLDGGGNTEAFF	TGCGCCAGCAGCCTCGACGGGGGTGGGAACACTGAAGCTTTCTTT
.	.	TRBV18	TRBJ2-7	CASSPPVVQPPYEQYF	TGTGCCAGCTCACCACCGGTTGTACAGCCCCCTTACGAGCAGTACTTC
.	.	TRBV7-6	TRBJ2-5	CASSSRGVGETQYF	TGTGCCAGCAGCTCCAGGGGAGTCGGAGAGACCCAGTACTTC
.	.	TRBV9	TRBJ2-7	CASSVAAGNYEQYF	TGTGCCAGCAGCGTAGCGGCAGGGAACTACGAGCAGTACTTC
.	.	TRBV5-1	TRBJ1-1	CASSLEGHGGAFF	TGCGCCAGCAGCTTGGAGGGACACGGCGGAGCTTTCTTT
TRBD1	.	TRBV19	TRBJ1-6	CASTPGQGNNSPLHF	TGTGCCAGTACCCCGGGACAGGGGAATAATTCACCCCTCCACTTT
TRBD1	few	TRBV4-2	TRBJ1-2	CASSQGTTGYYGYTF	TGTGCCAGCAGCCAGGGAACGACAGGGTATTATGGCTACACCTTC
.	.	TRBV7-8	TRBJ1-2	CASSSLQGEWANYGYTF	TGTGCCAGCAGCTCCTTACAGGGCGAATGGGCTAACTATGGCTACACCTTC
TRBD1	.	TRBV29-1	TRBJ1-5	CSVGTGDNQPQHF	TGCAGCGTGGGGACAGGGGATAATCAGCCCCAGCATTTT
TRBD1	.	TRBV6-5	TRBJ2-7	CASRDRGCEQYF	TGTGCCAGCCGGGACAGGGGTTGCGAGCAGTACTTC
TRBD2	once	TRBV11-2	TRBJ2-5	CASSLARLAGGETQYF	TGTGCCAGCAGCTTAGCCCGACTAGCGGGGGGAGAGACCCAGTACTTC
TRBD2	few	TRBV5-1	TRBJ2-1	CASSLTSGGHPEQFF	TGCGCCAGCAGCTTAACTAGCGGGGGGCATCCTGAGCAGTTCTTC